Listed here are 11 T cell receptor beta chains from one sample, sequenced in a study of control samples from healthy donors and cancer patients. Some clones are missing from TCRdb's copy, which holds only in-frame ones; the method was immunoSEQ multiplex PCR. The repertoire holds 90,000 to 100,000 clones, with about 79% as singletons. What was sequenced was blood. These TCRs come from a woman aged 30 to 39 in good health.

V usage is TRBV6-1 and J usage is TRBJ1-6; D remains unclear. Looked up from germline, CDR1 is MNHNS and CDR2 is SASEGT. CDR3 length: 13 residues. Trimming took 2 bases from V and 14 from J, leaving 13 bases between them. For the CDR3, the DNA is TGTGCCAGCAGTGAACGGGCGATCGGGGCCCTCCACTTT. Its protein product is CASSERAIGALHF.

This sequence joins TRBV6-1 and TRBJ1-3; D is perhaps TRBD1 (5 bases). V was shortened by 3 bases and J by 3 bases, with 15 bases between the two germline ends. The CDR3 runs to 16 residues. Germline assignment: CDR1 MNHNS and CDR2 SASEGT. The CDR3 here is CASSDRDARSGNTIYF. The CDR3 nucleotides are TGTGCCAGCAGTGACCGGGACGCCCGAAGTGGAAACACCATATATTTT.

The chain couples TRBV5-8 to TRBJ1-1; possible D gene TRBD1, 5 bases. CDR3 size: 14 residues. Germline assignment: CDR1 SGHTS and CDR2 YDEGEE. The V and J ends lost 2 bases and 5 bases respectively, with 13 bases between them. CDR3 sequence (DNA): TGTGCCAGCAGCTTTCCGGGACGGACTACTGAAGCTTTCTTT. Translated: CASSFPGRTTEAFF.

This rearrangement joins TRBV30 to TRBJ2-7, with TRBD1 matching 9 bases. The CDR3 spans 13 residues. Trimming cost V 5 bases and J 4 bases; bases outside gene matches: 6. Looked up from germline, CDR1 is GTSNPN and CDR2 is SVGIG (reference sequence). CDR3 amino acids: CAWAPGQGYEQYF. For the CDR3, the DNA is TGTGCCTGGGCCCCGGGACAGGGTTACGAGCAGTACTTC.

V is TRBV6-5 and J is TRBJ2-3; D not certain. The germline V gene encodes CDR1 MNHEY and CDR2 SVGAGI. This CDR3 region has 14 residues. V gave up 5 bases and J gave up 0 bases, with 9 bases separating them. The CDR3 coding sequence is TGTGCCAGCAGTCCCTCCTATAGCACAGATACGCAGTATTTT. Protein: CASSPSYSTDTQYF.

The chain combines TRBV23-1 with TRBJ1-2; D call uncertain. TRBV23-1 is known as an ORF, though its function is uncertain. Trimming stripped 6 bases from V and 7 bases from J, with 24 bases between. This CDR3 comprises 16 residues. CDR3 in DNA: TGCGCCAGCAGCCCAATCCTGTGCTGGGCGCGGTTTGGCTACACCTTC. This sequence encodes CASSPILCWARFGYTF.

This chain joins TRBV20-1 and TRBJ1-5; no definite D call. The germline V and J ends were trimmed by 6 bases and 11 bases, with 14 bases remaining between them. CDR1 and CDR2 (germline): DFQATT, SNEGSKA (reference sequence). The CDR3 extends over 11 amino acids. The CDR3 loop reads CSAHQDGAQHF. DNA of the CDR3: TGCAGTGCCCACCAGGACGGGGCCCAGCATTTT.

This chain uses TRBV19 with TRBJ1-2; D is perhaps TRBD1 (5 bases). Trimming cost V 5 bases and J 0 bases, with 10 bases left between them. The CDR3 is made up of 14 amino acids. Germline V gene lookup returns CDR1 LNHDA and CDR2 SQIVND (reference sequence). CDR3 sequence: CASSPAGSNYGYTF. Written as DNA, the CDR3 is TGTGCCAGTAGTCCCGCAGGGTCTAACTATGGCTACACCTTC.

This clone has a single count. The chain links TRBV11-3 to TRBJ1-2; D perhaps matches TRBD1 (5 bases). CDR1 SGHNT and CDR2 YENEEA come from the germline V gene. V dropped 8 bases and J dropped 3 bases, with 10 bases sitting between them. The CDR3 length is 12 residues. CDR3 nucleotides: TGTGCCAGCTTAGGGGTGCACTATGGCTACACCTTC. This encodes CASLGVHYGYTF. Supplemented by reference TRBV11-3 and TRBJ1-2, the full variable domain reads EAGVVQSPRYKIIEKKQPVAFWCNPISGHNTLYWYLQNLGQGPELLIRYENEEAVDDSQLPKDRFSAERLKGVDSTLKIQPAELGDSAVYLCASLGVHYGYTFGSGTRLTVV.

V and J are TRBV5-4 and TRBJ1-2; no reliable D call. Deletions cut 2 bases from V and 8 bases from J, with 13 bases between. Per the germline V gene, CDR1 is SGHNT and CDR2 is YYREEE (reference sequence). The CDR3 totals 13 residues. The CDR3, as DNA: TGTGCCAGCAGCTTACCCCCACTTCAAGGCTACACCTTC. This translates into CASSLPPLQGYTF.

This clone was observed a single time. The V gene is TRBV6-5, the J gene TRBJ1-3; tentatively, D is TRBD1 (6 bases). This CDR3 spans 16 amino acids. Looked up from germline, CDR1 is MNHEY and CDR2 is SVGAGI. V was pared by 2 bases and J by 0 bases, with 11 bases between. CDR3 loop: CASSYQGTSSGNTIYF. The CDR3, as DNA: TGTGCCAGCAGTTACCAGGGGACGAGCTCTGGAAACACCATATATTTT.